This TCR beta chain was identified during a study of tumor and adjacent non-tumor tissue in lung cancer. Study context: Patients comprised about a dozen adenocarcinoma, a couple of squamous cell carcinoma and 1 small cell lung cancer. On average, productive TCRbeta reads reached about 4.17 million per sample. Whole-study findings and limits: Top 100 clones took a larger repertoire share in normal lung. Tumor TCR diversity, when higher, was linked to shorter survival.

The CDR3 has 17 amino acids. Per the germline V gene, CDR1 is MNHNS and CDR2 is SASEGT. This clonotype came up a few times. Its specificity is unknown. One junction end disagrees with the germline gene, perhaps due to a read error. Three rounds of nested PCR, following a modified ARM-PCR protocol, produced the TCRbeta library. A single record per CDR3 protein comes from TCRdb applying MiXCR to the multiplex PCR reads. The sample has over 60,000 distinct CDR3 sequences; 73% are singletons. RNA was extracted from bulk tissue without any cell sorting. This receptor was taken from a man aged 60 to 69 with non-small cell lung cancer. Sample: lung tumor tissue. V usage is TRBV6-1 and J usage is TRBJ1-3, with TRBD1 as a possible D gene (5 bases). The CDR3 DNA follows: TGTGCCGCCTACTGGTCGGGCAGGGAATACTCTGGTAACACCATATATTTT. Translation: CAAYWSGREYSGNTIYF.